This T cell receptor (beta chain) was captured in a study of cytomegalovirus exposure and HLA in healthy donors. Study outcomes and limitations: Most TCR sequences were seen very rarely across donors, but some public TCRs occurred in many.

Comment on this clone: Antigen specificity is unknown.

Germline V gene lookup returns CDR1 MNHEY and CDR2 SMNVEV (reference sequence). The CDR3 is 14 amino acids. Trimming shortened V by 5 bases and J by 5 bases, and 15 bases separated the two germline ends. The PCR was carried out with 60 Vbeta primers and 13 Jbeta primers. Method: immunoSEQ multiplex PCR; TCRdb's copy keeps in-frame clones and lacks some. The sample consists of 150,000 to 200,000 clones, around 67% of them appearing once. J is TRBJ2-5 and V is TRBV27, with D uncertain. This clonotype was sampled from a woman aged 18-30 years in good health and CMV-seropositive. The material sequenced was PBMCs. CDR3 nucleotide sequence: TGTGCCAGCAGTCCGATATTTGGCTTGGAGACCCAGTACTTC. Its protein product is CASSPIFGLETQYF.